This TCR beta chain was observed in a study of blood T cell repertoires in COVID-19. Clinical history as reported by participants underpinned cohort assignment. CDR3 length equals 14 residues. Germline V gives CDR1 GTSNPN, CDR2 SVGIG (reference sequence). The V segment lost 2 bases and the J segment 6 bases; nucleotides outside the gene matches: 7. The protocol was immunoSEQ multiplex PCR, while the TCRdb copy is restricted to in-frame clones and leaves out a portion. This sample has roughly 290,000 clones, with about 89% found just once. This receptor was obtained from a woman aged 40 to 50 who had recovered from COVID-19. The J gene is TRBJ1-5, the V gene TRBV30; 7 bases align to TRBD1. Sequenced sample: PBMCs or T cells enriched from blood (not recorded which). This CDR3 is CAWSKGAQAQPQHF. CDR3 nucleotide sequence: TGTGCCTGGAGTAAGGGGGCGCAGGCTCAGCCCCAGCATTTT.